One and the same sample provided the 21 T cell receptor beta chains below, sequenced in a study of blood T cell repertoires in COVID-19. TCRdb's copy holds only in-frame clones and misses some; the assay was immunoSEQ multiplex PCR. The data contain over 200,000 clones, about four fifths of them singletons. Source material: peripheral blood. The receptor set was obtained from a woman aged 50 to 65 with acute or convalescent COVID-19.

This sequence joins TRBV6-4 and TRBJ1-1, with TRBD1 identical over 7 bases. The CDR3 is 14 amino acids. Germline CDR1 reads MRHNA; CDR2 reads SNTAGT. V lost 4 bases and J lost 9; bases outside the gene matches: 11. The CDR3 protein is CASSALQGTEQAFF. The CDR3 region has the DNA TGTGCCAGCAGTGCCTTACAGGGGACGGAACAAGCTTTCTTT.

The chain joins TRBV25-1 to TRBJ1-4; D possibly corresponds to TRBD1 (6 bases). V lost 3 bases and J 5 bases, leaving 16 bases between the germline ends. The CDR3 sequence is 16 residues long. Germline V lookup: CDR1 MGHDK, CDR2 SYGVNS. CDR3 region: CASSDQGSYPNEKLFF. CDR3 coding DNA: TGTGCCAGCAGTGACCAGGGGTCCTATCCAAATGAAAAACTGTTTTTT.

The rearrangement links TRBV5-1 to TRBJ2-7; tentative D call: TRBD2 (5 bases). Germline V gives CDR1 SGHRS, CDR2 YFSETQ. The CDR3 consists of 14 residues. V was clipped by 4 bases and J by 2 bases, with 13 bases between them. The chain's CDR3 is CASSEEGAPYEQYF. The CDR3 DNA follows: TGCGCCAGCAGCGAAGAGGGCGCGCCCTACGAGCAGTACTTC.

The chain couples TRBV2 to TRBJ1-2, with 7 bases fitting TRBD1. V was clipped by 6 bases and J by 8 bases; unmatched bases: 12. The CDR3 is 14 residues long. CDR1 SNHLY and CDR2 FYNNEI come from the germline V gene. Here the CDR3 reads CASSPDRARRGYTF. The CDR3 region has the DNA TGTGCCAGCAGCCCCGACAGGGCCCGTCGGGGCTACACCTTC.

The rearrangement joins TRBV28 to TRBJ2-3, with D maybe TRBD2 (6 bases). V lost 5 bases and J 0 bases, leaving 15 bases between the germline ends. This CDR3 comprises 16 residues. Per germline, CDR1 MDHEN and CDR2 SYDVKM. This chain's CDR3 is CASSPRGGMSTDTQYF. The CDR3 DNA reads TGTGCCAGCAGTCCCCGGGGCGGGATGAGCACAGATACGCAGTATTTT. The complete variable domain, with remaining parts taken from reference TRBV28 and TRBJ2-3, reads DVKVTQSSRYLVKRTGEKVFLECVQDMDHENMFWYRQDPGLGLRLIYFSYDVKMKEKGDIPEGYSVSREKKERFSLILESASTNQTSMYLCASSPRGGMSTDTQYFGPGTRLTVL.

The V call is TRBV28, the J call TRBJ2-7; 8 positions match TRBD1. CDR1 is MDHEN, CDR2 SYDVKM, per germline. Germline trimming cut 7 bases from V and 6 bases from J; bases unmatched to any gene: 8. This CDR3 region has 13 residues. CDR3 DNA sequence: TGTGCCAGCAATTGGGGACAGGCGGGCGAGCAGTACTTC. Its translation: CASNWGQAGEQYF. Using reference TRBV28 and TRBJ2-7 for the parts outside the CDR3, the full variable domain is DVKVTQSSRYLVKRTGEKVFLECVQDMDHENMFWYRQDPGLGLRLIYFSYDVKMKEKGDIPEGYSVSREKKERFSLILESASTNQTSMYLCASNWGQAGEQYFGPGTRLTVT.

J is TRBJ2-1 and V is TRBV7-3, with 11 nucleotides matching TRBD2. This CDR3 has 15 residues. Germline trimming cut 0 bases from V and 7 bases from J; bases unmatched to any gene: 2. Per the germline V gene, CDR1 is SGHTA and CDR2 is FQGTGA. CDR3 amino acids: CASSLTSGRGNEQFF. The CDR3 nucleotides are TGTGCCAGCAGCTTAACTAGCGGGAGGGGGAATGAGCAGTTCTTC.

The rearrangement joins TRBV6-1 to TRBJ2-1; D possibly corresponds to TRBD1 (5 bases). From germline, CDR1 is MNHNS and CDR2 SASEGT. CDR3 length equals 15 residues. Trimming took off 6 bases at V and 3 bases at J, with 15 bases between the two ends. CDR3 in amino acids: CASRDGQNYYNEQFF. The CDR3 bases are TGTGCCAGCAGAGACGGACAAAACTACTACAATGAGCAGTTCTTC.

This chain connects TRBV24-1 to TRBJ2-1; tentative D call: TRBD2 (6 bases). The CDR3 is 16 amino acids. V lost 1 base to trimming and J lost 5 bases, with 14 bases between them. The V gene's germline CDR1 is KGHDR and CDR2 SFDVKD. CDR3 region: CATSDLGRDNDNEQFF. In DNA form, the CDR3 reads TGTGCCACCAGTGATTTAGGGCGGGATAATGACAATGAGCAGTTCTTC.

This chain joins TRBV7-8 and TRBJ2-5, with 9 nucleotides matching TRBD2. This CDR3 contains 16 residues. V lost 1 base, J lost 1 base, and 4 bases stayed unmatched. CDR1 is SGHVS, CDR2 FQNEAQ, per germline. The CDR3 bases are TGTGCCAGCAGCTTAGGTGGTAGCGGGAGCCAAGAGACCCAGTACTTC. As protein: CASSLGGSGSQETQYF.

This clone was observed a single time. V gene TRBV15 combines with J gene TRBJ1-6, with 8 nucleotides matching TRBD1. The CDR3 runs to 17 residues. Losses at the gene ends were 1 base for V and 7 bases for J; bases not matched to a gene: 9. Germline CDR1 is LNHNV and CDR2 is YYDKDF (reference sequence). CDR3 coding DNA: TGTGCCACCAGCAGAGCAAAACTGGGACAGGTGAATTCACCCCTCCACTTT. This codes for CATSRAKLGQVNSPLHF.

The V and J genes are TRBV6-5 and TRBJ1-2, with D perhaps matching TRBD1 (6 bases). CDR3 length: 15 residues. Trimming shortened V by 5 bases and J by 6 bases, and 19 bases separated the two germline ends. Germline V gene sequence: CDR1 MNHEY, CDR2 SVGAGI. The CDR3 coding sequence is TGTGCCAGCAGTATCGCTCAGGGGCCGAGGGATGGCTACACCTTC. This translates into CASSIAQGPRDGYTF.

On this clone: Relative to the germline gene, one junction end is altered; a read error may explain this. V gene TRBV29-1 combines with J gene TRBJ1-2; D unresolved. This CDR3 is built from 10 residues. From germline, CDR1 is SQVTM and CDR2 ANQGSEA. The CDR3 is CSVDSPPTAF. The CDR3 nucleotides read TGCAGCGTTGATAGCCCCCCCACCGCCTTC. Complete variable domain (other parts from reference TRBV29-1 and TRBJ1-2): SAVISQKPSRDICQRGTSLTIQCQVDSQVTMMFWYRQQPGQSLTLIATANQGSEATYESGFVIDKFPISRPNLTFSTLTVSNMSPEDSSIYLCSVDSPPTAFGSGTRLTVV.

This clone was picked up one time. This chain joins TRBV7-2 and TRBJ2-7; D may be TRBD2 (6 bases). CDR3 size: 15 residues. Germline lookup yields CDR1 SGHTA and CDR2 FQGNSA. V lost 1 base to trimming and J lost 2 bases, with 12 bases between them. The CDR3 region is CASSLVLGGAYEQYF. In DNA, the CDR3 is TGTGCCAGCAGCTTAGTTCTGGGGGGAGCCTACGAGCAGTACTTC.

The chain recombines TRBV27 with TRBJ1-3; TRBD1 matches 7 bases. This CDR3 is 16 amino acids long. The ends lost 5 bases at V and 0 bases at J; junction bases unmatched: 7. From germline, CDR1 is MNHEY and CDR2 SMNVEV (reference sequence). The chain's CDR3 is CASSHGGGRSGNTIYF. CDR3 in DNA: TGTGCCAGCAGTCATGGAGGGGGCCGCTCTGGAAACACCATATATTTT.

This sequence joins TRBV19 and TRBJ2-7, with 8 bases matching TRBD1. This CDR3 contains 13 residues. V shed 5 bases and J 2 bases; nucleotides not matched to a gene: 2. CDR1 and CDR2 (germline): LNHDA, SQIVND (reference sequence). This chain's CDR3 is CASSGQGPYEQYF. The CDR3 nucleotides are TGTGCCAGTAGTGGACAGGGTCCCTACGAGCAGTACTTC.

The CDR3 protein is CASSSTGARGQPQHF. The CDR3 bases are TGTGCCAGCAGTTCTACAGGGGCCCGGGGCCAGCCCCAGCATTTT. The chain couples TRBV6-5 to TRBJ1-5, with 7 bases fitting TRBD1. Germline V gene data show CDR1 as MNHEY and CDR2 as SVGAGI. Losses at the gene ends were 4 bases for V and 7 bases for J; bases not matched to a gene: 10. The CDR3 has 15 amino acids.

This chain connects TRBV7-9 to TRBJ1-5; 7 bases match TRBD1. The CDR3 loop spans 14 amino acids. Germline trimming cut 5 bases from V and 5 bases from J; bases unmatched to any gene: 6. Germline CDR1 SEHNR, CDR2 FQNEAQ (reference sequence). The CDR3 here is CASSGQQGDQPQHF. CDR3 sequence (DNA): TGTGCCAGCAGCGGACAGCAGGGGGATCAGCCCCAGCATTTT. Combining the CDR3 with reference TRBV7-9 and TRBJ1-5 gives the whole variable domain DTGVSQNPRHKITKRGQNVTFRCDPISEHNRLYWYRQTLGQGPEFLTYFQNEAQLEKSRLLSDRFSAERPKGSFSTLEIQRTEQGDSAMYLCASSGQQGDQPQHFGDGTRLSIL.

The V and J genes are TRBV7-3 and TRBJ2-3; 7 nucleotides agree with TRBD2. The CDR3 loop spans 15 amino acids. In germline, CDR1 is SGHTA, CDR2 FQGTGA. The trim removed 2 bases at V and 2 bases at J, leaving 4 bases unmatched. The CDR3 loop is CASSLAGVVTDTQYF. CDR3 coding DNA: TGTGCCAGCAGCTTAGCGGGAGTAGTCACAGATACGCAGTATTTT.

This chain uses TRBV2 with TRBJ2-3, with 7 bases fitting TRBD1. The CDR3 runs to 14 residues. After removal of 6 bases from V and 4 bases from J, the junction contained 7 bases not matched to a gene. Germline values: CDR1 SNHLY, CDR2 FYNNEI. This CDR3 is CASRRIGQADTQYF. As DNA, the CDR3 is TGTGCCAGCAGAAGGATAGGACAGGCAGATACGCAGTATTTT.

The chain recombines TRBV7-2 with TRBJ2-1; D might be TRBD2 (5 bases). CDR1 is SGHTA and CDR2 is FQGNSA in the germline V gene. The CDR3 is made up of 12 amino acids. Trimming removed 4 bases from V and 13 bases from J, with 14 bases in between. The chain's CDR3 is CASSSEEANQFF. The CDR3 region has the DNA TGTGCCAGCAGCTCGGAGGAGGCGAATCAGTTCTTC.